Below, 19 T cell receptor beta chains from the same sample are listed, as sequenced in a study of shared clonotypes between healthy human individuals. TCRdb's table, derived via immunoSEQ multiplex PCR, lists solely in-frame clones and lacks some. The table includes about half a million clones, 75% to 85% detected once. Sequencing used PBMCs. The receptors were sampled from a woman aged 40 to 50 in good health. Some clones in this sample may be carry-over from other donors' samples.

The chain recombines TRBV7-6 with TRBJ2-7; 12 bases match TRBD2. V was pared by 1 base and J by 1 base, with 5 bases of the junction left unmatched. The length of the CDR3 is 17 residues. Germline assignment: CDR1 SGHVS and CDR2 FNYEAQ. The CDR3, as DNA: TGTGCCAGCAGCTTAGGACTAGCGGGAGCTTGGTCCTACGAGCAGTACTTC. Translated, it gives CASSLGLAGAWSYEQYF.

The V gene is TRBV27, the J gene TRBJ2-2; 14 nucleotides line up with TRBD2. The germline CDR1 and CDR2 sequences are MNHEY and SMNVEV (reference sequence). There are 20 residues in the CDR3. The junction had 14 bases not matched to a gene; V was cut back by 5 bases and J by 3 bases. CDR3 sequence: CASSPRGGLAGVLDTGELFF. CDR3 coding DNA: TGTGCCAGCAGTCCCCGGGGGGGACTAGCGGGAGTTTTGGACACCGGGGAGCTGTTTTTT.

This clone was counted once. This chain connects TRBV5-1 to TRBJ1-4, with D possibly TRBD1 on 5 matching bases. Germline V gene lookup returns CDR1 SGHRS and CDR2 YFSETQ. Trimming cost V 4 bases and J 4 bases, with 17 bases left between them. The CDR3 is made up of 16 amino acids. CDR3 protein: CASSRRGGQGNEKLFF. The CDR3 DNA sequence: TGCGCCAGCAGCCGGAGGGGTGGGCAGGGTAATGAAAAACTGTTTTTT.

On this clone itself: A read error may account for a junction end that differs from germline. The chain carries TRBV7-9 and TRBJ1-1; no firm D call. Germline values: CDR1 SEHNR, CDR2 FQNEAQ (reference sequence). The CDR3 extends over 15 amino acids. CDR3 in amino acids: CASSLEAVQNAEAFF. DNA for the CDR3: TGTGCCAGCAGCTTAGAGGCCGTCCAGAACGCTGAAGCTTTCTTT.

The chain is built from TRBV15 and TRBJ2-4, with 10 positions matching TRBD1. There are 15 residues in the CDR3. V lost 0 bases and J lost 8; bases outside the gene matches: 4. The V gene's germline CDR1 is LNHNV and CDR2 YYDKDF (reference sequence). CDR3 amino acids: CATSRETGGFDIQYF. The CDR3 coding sequence is TGTGCCACCAGCAGAGAGACAGGGGGCTTCGACATTCAGTACTTC. Using reference TRBV15 and TRBJ2-4 for the parts outside the CDR3, the full variable domain is DAMVIQNPRYQVTQFGKPVTLSCSQTLNHNVMYWYQQKSSQAPKLLFHYYDKDFNNEADTPDNFQSRRPNTSFCFLDIRSPGLGDTAMYLCATSRETGGFDIQYFGAGTRLSVL.

The CDR3 sequence is CASSFNGEGQTQYF. CDR3 DNA: TGTGCCAGCAGTTTTAATGGGGAGGGGCAGACCCAGTACTTC. The J gene is TRBJ2-5, the V gene TRBV28; 7 positions agree with TRBD2. This CDR3 contains 14 residues. Unmatched junction bases numbered 7, after V lost 3 bases and J lost 6 bases. Germline assignment: CDR1 MDHEN and CDR2 SYDVKM.

This chain uses TRBV11-2 with TRBJ2-2; 11 nucleotides match TRBD2. The CDR3 runs to 15 residues. V lost 5 bases, J lost 5 bases, and 4 bases stayed unmatched. Per the germline V gene, CDR1 is SGHAT and CDR2 is FQNNGV. The CDR3 loop is CASSATSGRTGELFF. CDR3 in DNA: TGTGCCAGCAGCGCAACTAGCGGGAGAACCGGGGAGCTGTTTTTT.

The V and J genes are TRBV10-3 and TRBJ2-5; 8 bases are shared with TRBD1. The closer fit of TRBJ2-7 to the DNA end suggests the J call may be wrong. CDR1 and CDR2 from the germline V gene are ENHRY and SYGVKD. The CDR3 totals 13 residues. The CDR3: CAISEGQGGEQYF. CDR3 DNA sequence: TGTGCCATCAGTGAAGGACAGGGTGGCGAGCAGTACTTC.

The chain carries TRBV7-8 and TRBJ1-2; D possibly corresponds to TRBD1 (6 bases). The CDR3 has 15 amino acids. V lost 5 bases and J lost 2, with 15 bases in between. Germline loops: CDR1 SGHVS, CDR2 FQNEAQ. The CDR3 DNA follows: TGTGCCAGCAGCACCCGGACAGCATTAAACTATGGCTACACCTTC. This codes for CASSTRTALNYGYTF.

The sample holds one count of this clone. This CDR3 is CASSLSLAGELFF. The CDR3 DNA reads TGTGCCAGCAGCCTAAGTCTGGCAGGGGAGCTGTTTTTT. The rearrangement uses TRBV9 and TRBJ2-2; D not resolved. The CDR3 covers 13 residues. Germline-derived CDR1 and CDR2 are SGDLS and YYNGEE. The ends were cut back, 4 bases at V and 8 bases at J, with 12 bases in the middle.

The table lists this clone with a count of one. J is TRBJ2-7 and V is TRBV11-2; 7 bases are shared with TRBD1. The CDR3 totals 15 residues. Per germline, CDR1 SGHAT and CDR2 FQNNGV. V gave up 5 bases and J gave up 3 bases; unmatched junction bases: 10. The CDR3 DNA sequence: TGTGCCAGCAGCCGAAGAACAGGGGAAGGCTACGAGCAGTACTTC. Translation gives CASSRRTGEGYEQYF.

This clone was recorded once. This chain uses TRBV5-8 with TRBJ1-4; 7 bases align to TRBD1. The germline V gene has CDR1 SGHTS and CDR2 YDEGEE. The V segment lost 0 bases and the J segment 7 bases; nucleotides outside the gene matches: 6. The CDR3 sequence is 15 residues long. CDR3 DNA sequence: TGTGCCAGCAGCTTGGAGGGACAGAGCCCTGAAAAACTGTTTTTT. Protein product: CASSLEGQSPEKLFF.

The rearrangement joins TRBV6-1 to TRBJ1-2; TRBD1 matches at 8 bases. Looked up from germline, CDR1 is MNHNS and CDR2 is SASEGT. The CDR3 spans 13 residues. J gave up 4 bases and V 6 bases, and 4 bases lay outside the gene matches. The CDR3 DNA is TGTGCCAGCAGGAGACAGGGGCCCTATGGCTACACCTTC. Its protein is CASRRQGPYGYTF.

The chain couples TRBV14 to TRBJ2-1, with a possible D match to TRBD1 (5 bases). Germline assignment: CDR1 SGHDN and CDR2 FVKESK. Trimming took off 4 bases at V and 5 bases at J, with 9 bases between the two ends. This CDR3 spans 13 amino acids. In DNA form, the CDR3 reads TGTGCCAGCAGCCCTAGGGGAAACAATGAGCAGTTCTTC. This translates into CASSPRGNNEQFF.

V usage is TRBV28 and J usage is TRBJ1-1; D is unclear. The CDR3 consists of 14 residues. Germline CDR1 reads MDHEN; CDR2 reads SYDVKM. Trimming cost V 7 bases and J 2 bases, with 14 bases left between them. CDR3 sequence (DNA): TGTGCCAGCATGGGATACCCTATTAACACTGAAGCTTTCTTT. It is translated as CASMGYPINTEAFF.

This clone was seen only a few times. The chain recombines TRBV7-9 with TRBJ2-3; the match to TRBD1 covers 7 bases. Germline-derived CDR1 and CDR2 are SEHNR and FQNEAQ (reference sequence). V lost 5 bases, J lost 5 bases, and 7 bases stayed unmatched. This CDR3 has 14 residues. CDR3 nucleotides: TGTGCCAGCAGCAGCCAGGGGGTGAGAGATACGCAGTATTTT. This gives the protein CASSSQGVRDTQYF.

In its sample, this clone was seen a few times. The rearrangement links TRBV29-1 to TRBJ2-1, with 8 bases matching TRBD1. The junction had 8 bases not matched to a gene; V was cut back by 7 bases and J by 6 bases. CDR1 is SQVTM, CDR2 ANQGSEA, per germline. This CDR3 has 13 residues. The CDR3 DNA reads as TGCAGCGGCGACAGGGGCTCCGGCAATGAGCAGTTCTTC. Its protein product is CSGDRGSGNEQFF.

The rearrangement links TRBV18 to TRBJ1-1; no clear D gene. The V gene's germline CDR1 is KGHSH and CDR2 LQKENI. V dropped 0 bases and J dropped 8 bases, with 10 bases sitting between them. This CDR3 has 13 residues. CDR3 residues: CASSPPGRAEAFF. CDR3 nucleotides: TGTGCCAGCTCACCACCGGGTAGAGCGGAAGCTTTCTTT. The whole variable domain, remainder taken from reference TRBV18 and TRBJ1-1, is NAGVMQNPRHLVRRRGQEARLRCSPMKGHSHVYWYRQLPEEGLKFMVYLQKENIIDESGMPKERFSAEFPKEGPSILRIQQVVRGDSAAYFCASSPPGRAEAFFGQGTRLTVV.

The CDR3 coding sequence is TGTGCCAGCAGCTTAGCGGGGACCACCACCGGGGAGCTGTTTTTT. This gives the protein CASSLAGTTTGELFF. V usage is TRBV7-6 and J usage is TRBJ2-2; D could derive from TRBD1 or TRBD2 (5 bases each). The CDR3 extends over 15 amino acids. V was shortened by 0 bases and J by 4 bases, with 9 bases between the two germline ends. Looked up from germline, CDR1 is SGHVS and CDR2 is FNYEAQ.